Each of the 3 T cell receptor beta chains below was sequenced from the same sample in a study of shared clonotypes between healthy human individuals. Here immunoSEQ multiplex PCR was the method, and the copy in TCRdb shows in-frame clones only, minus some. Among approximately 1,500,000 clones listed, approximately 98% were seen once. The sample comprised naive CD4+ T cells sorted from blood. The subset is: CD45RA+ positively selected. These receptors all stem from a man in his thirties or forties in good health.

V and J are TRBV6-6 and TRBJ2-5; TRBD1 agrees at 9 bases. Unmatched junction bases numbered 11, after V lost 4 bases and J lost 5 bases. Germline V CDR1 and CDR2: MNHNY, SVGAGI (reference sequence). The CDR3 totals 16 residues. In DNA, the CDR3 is TGTGCCAGCAGTTCCTACAGGGGGCTCGAGTCGGAGACCCAGTACTTC. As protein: CASSSYRGLESETQYF.

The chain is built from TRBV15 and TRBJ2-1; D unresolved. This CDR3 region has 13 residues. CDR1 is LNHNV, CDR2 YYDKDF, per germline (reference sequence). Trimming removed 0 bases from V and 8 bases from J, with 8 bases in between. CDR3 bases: TGTGCCACCAGCAGAGACCTCAACGATGAGCAGTTCTTC. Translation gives CATSRDLNDEQFF.

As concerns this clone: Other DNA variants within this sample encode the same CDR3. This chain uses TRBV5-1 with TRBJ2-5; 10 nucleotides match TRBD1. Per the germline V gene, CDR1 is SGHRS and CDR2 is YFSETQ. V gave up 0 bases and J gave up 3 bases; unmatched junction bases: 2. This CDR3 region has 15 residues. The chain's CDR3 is CASSLGGTGEETQYF. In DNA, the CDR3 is TGCGCCAGCAGCTTGGGCGGGACAGGGGAAGAGACCCAGTACTTC. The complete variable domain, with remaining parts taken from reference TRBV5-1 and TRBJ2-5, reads KAGVTQTPRYLIKTRGQQVTLSCSPISGHRSVSWYQQTPGQGLQFLFEYFSETQRNKGNFPGRFSGRQFSNSRSEMNVSTLELGDSALYLCASSLGGTGEETQYFGPGTRLLVL.